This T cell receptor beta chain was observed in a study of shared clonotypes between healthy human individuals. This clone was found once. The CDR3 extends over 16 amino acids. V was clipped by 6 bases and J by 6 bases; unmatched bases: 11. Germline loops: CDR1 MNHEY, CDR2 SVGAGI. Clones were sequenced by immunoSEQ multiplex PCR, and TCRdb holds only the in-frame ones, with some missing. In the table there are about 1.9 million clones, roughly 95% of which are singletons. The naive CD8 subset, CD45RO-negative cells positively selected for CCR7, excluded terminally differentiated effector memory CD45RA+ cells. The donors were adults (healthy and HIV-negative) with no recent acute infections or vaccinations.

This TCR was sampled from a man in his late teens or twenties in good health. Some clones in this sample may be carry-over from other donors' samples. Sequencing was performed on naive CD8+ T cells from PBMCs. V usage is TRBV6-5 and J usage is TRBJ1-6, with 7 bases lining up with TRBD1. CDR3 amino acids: CASRYTRTGFNSPLHF. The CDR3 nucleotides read TGTGCCAGCAGATACACCCGGACAGGCTTTAATTCACCCCTCCACTTT.